This T cell receptor (beta chain) was identified during a study of T cell changes during pregnancy in multiple sclerosis. Sequencing was performed with immunoSEQ multiplex PCR; in TCRdb, only in-frame clones are kept and a portion is missing. Of over 45,000 clones in the sample, over 90% were seen once. V lost 2 bases and J 8 bases, leaving 10 bases between the germline ends. The germline CDR1 and CDR2 sequences are WSHSY and SAAADI. The CDR3 length is 13 residues. This specimen consisted of CD8+ T cells from peripheral blood mononuclear cells, obtained in the third trimester of pregnancy. The clonotype comes from a female donor with multiple sclerosis, enrolled in a pregnancy study. This chain connects TRBV10-2 to TRBJ2-1; D uncertain. In DNA, the CDR3 is TGCGCCAGCAGTGAGGACTCTTGGGATGAGCAGTTCTTC. Encoded protein: CASSEDSWDEQFF.